What follows describes a single TCR beta chain. Its target is unknown. CDR3 size: 12 residues. CDR1 is MNHEY and CDR2 is SMNVEV in the germline V gene (reference sequence). V was cut by 5 bases and J by 5 bases, with 9 bases left in between. This sample is drawn from a study of post-analysis software for immune sequencing data. Study-level information: In terms of disease course, relapsing-remitting, secondary progressive and progressive-relapsing multiple sclerosis were included.

Unique molecular identifiers tagged the TCR beta cDNA libraries. One entry per CDR3 protein results from TCRdb running MiXCR on the PCR reads. The sample has approximately 730,000 distinct CDR3 sequences, around 46% seen once; the top ten hold over 4.5%. Study-level points and caveats: Comparison with controls showed significantly lower normalized Chao1 diversity in multiple sclerosis patients. Under the F measure, samples that were prepared in one batch clustered strongly together. The study found TRBV5-6, TRBV5-1 and TRBV20-1 among a few TRBV segments more frequent in patients than controls.

This clonotype was obtained from a girl between 5 and 17 years old with multiple sclerosis. Specimen: blood. The chain employs TRBV27 and TRBJ1-1, with a weak D call TRBD1 (5 bases). The CDR3 region is CASSKGPTEAFF. The CDR3, as DNA: TGTGCCAGCAGTAAGGGGCCTACTGAAGCTTTCTTT.